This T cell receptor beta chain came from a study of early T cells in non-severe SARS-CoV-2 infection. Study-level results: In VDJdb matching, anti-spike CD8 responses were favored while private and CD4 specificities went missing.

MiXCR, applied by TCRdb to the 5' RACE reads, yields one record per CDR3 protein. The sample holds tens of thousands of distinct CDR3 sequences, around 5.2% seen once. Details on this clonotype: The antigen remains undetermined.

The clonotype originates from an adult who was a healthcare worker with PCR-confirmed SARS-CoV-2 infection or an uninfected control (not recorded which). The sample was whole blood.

The CDR3, as DNA: TGTGCCAGCAGGACAGCGGGATTAGAGCAGTACTTC. The encoded protein is CASRTAGLEQYF. This chain uses TRBV27 with TRBJ2-7, with 7 positions matching TRBD2. The germline gives CDR1 MNHEY, CDR2 SMNVEV (reference sequence). The CDR3 spans 12 residues. J gave up 7 bases and V 6 bases, and 6 bases lay outside the gene matches.